This T cell receptor (beta chain) emerged from a study of blood T cell repertoires in COVID-19. At the level of the study: T cells, B-cell-depleted T cells, or PBMCs supplied cDNA or gDNA.

The V and J ends lost 5 bases and 6 bases, in that order; junction bases with no gene match: 4. There are 14 residues in the CDR3. Germline V gene sequence: CDR1 SGHDT, CDR2 YYEEEE. In the original analysis: Reference gene primer amplification yielded estimated nucleated cell counts. Produced via immunoSEQ multiplex PCR; TCRdb's table is partial and in-frame only. The V and J calls and the clone size are those of that table, but D and trimming were determined from the DNA. The sample gives more than 300,000 clones, roughly 87% of which show up once; over 4.5% is in the top ten. Sample: PBMCs or T cells enriched from blood (not recorded which). The receptor was derived from a woman aged 50 to 65 who had recovered from COVID-19. The rearrangement links TRBV5-6 to TRBJ2-2; TRBD1 matches at 10 bases. The CDR3 sequence is CASRGDRGSGELFF. CDR3 bases: TGTGCCAGCAGGGGGGACAGGGGATCCGGGGAGCTGTTTTTT.